This T cell receptor (beta chain) came from a study of blood T cell repertoires in COVID-19. In the study overall: From the United States, Italy and Spain came samples of acute and convalescent COVID-19. Sources were T cells, B-cell-depleted T cells, or PBMCs; the material itself was cDNA or gDNA.

Per the study methods: Estimated nucleated cell counts came from reference gene primer amplification. Profiling relied on immunoSEQ multiplex PCR, and the TCRdb table lists in-frame clones only, not all of them. V and J calls and clone size come straight from that table; D and trimming were deduced from the DNA. This repertoire shows about 100,000 clones, about 89% found once; its top ten account for roughly 12%. CDR1 is SGHTA, CDR2 FQGNSA, per germline. The CDR3 has 17 residues. The V gene end was trimmed by 1 base and the J gene end by 3 bases; junction bases not matched to a gene: 7. The receptor was derived from a woman between 25 and 40 years old with acute or convalescent COVID-19. The chain recombines TRBV7-2 with TRBJ1-3, with 9 bases lining up with TRBD1. The source material was peripheral blood. CDR3 residues: CASSLVQGQGYGNTIYF. The CDR3 DNA sequence: TGTGCCAGCAGCTTAGTCCAGGGACAGGGTTATGGAAACACCATATATTTT. Combining the CDR3 with reference TRBV7-2 and TRBJ1-3 gives the whole variable domain GAGVSQSPSNKVTEKGKDVELRCDPISGHTALYWYRQSLGQGLEFLIYFQGNSAPDKSGLPSDRFSAERTGGSVSTLTIQRTQQEDSAVYLCASSLVQGQGYGNTIYFGEGSWLTVV.